What follows are 21 T cell receptor beta chains derived from one specimen sequenced in a study of T cells in Graves' hyperthyroidism and ophthalmopathy. Researchers amplified the TCR beta CDR3 regions from RNA transcripts. Researchers ran a first-round RT-PCR on the TCR CDR3 using the HTBI primer set. TCRdb passed the multiplex PCR reads through MiXCR, listing each CDR3 protein once. The sample yields 530,000 or so distinct CDR3 sequences, about 24% seen once. The sequencing input was blood. The receptor source for this set is a woman in her 30s with Graves' ophthalmopathy.

This clonotype occurred many times. The chain uses TRBV25-1 and TRBJ1-1; D is possibly TRBD1 (5 bases). The germline V and J ends were trimmed by 2 bases and 7 bases, with 5 bases remaining between them. CDR1 is MGHDK, CDR2 SYGVNS, per germline. The CDR3 is 11 residues long. CDR3 sequence: CASSEDSEAFF. The DNA for the CDR3 is TGTGCCAGCAGTGAAGACAGTGAAGCTTTCTTT.

At least ten counts were recorded for this clonotype. This sequence joins TRBV19 and TRBJ2-5; TRBD2 might be the D (7 bases). Trimming shortened V by 8 bases and J by 5 bases, and 15 bases separated the two germline ends. CDR1 LNHDA and CDR2 SQIVND come from the germline V gene (reference sequence). The CDR3 contains 13 residues. CDR3 amino acids: CASATQGGETQYF. The CDR3 DNA reads as TGTGCCAGTGCAACACAGGGAGGGGAGACCCAGTACTTC.

This clonotype came up many times. The V and J genes are TRBV6-5 and TRBJ1-1; D ambiguous. This CDR3 comprises 14 residues. The V end lost 2 bases, the J end lost 4 bases, and 11 bases lay between the germline ends. Germline CDR1 MNHEY, CDR2 SVGAGI. The CDR3 region is CASSYPERSTEAFF. The CDR3 DNA sequence: TGTGCCAGCAGTTACCCGGAGCGATCCACTGAAGCTTTCTTT.

This clonotype showed up just a few times. The rearrangement links TRBV6-5 to TRBJ1-1; D possibly corresponds to TRBD1 (6 bases). V dropped 2 bases and J dropped 0 bases, with 16 bases sitting between them. This CDR3 spans 17 amino acids. CDR1 and CDR2 (germline): MNHEY, SVGAGI. CDR3 DNA sequence: TGTGCCAGCAGTTACCTTCAAGGGGGGGGAATGAACACTGAAGCTTTCTTT. This translates into CASSYLQGGGMNTEAFF.

The table lists this clonotype with many counts. Written as DNA, the CDR3 is TGTGCCAGCAGCAGATCTGGGGGCGGGGATGAAGCTTTCTTT. This translates into CASSRSGGGDEAFF. This chain joins TRBV3-1 and TRBJ1-1; D may be TRBD1 (6 bases). This CDR3 is 14 amino acids long. The V end lost 5 bases, the J end lost 7 bases, and 17 bases lay between the germline ends. CDR1 and CDR2 from the germline V gene are LGHDT and YNNKEL (reference sequence).

This clonotype was picked up many times. CDR3 bases: TGTGCCAGCTACGAGGCCGCGAGAGCTTTGACAGGTCCTGGCTACACCTTC. This sequence encodes CASYEAARALTGPGYTF. The rearrangement uses TRBV6-4 and TRBJ1-2; D is perhaps TRBD1 (6 bases). Trimming took off 8 bases at V and 7 bases at J, with 29 bases between the two ends. Germline lookup yields CDR1 MRHNA and CDR2 SNTAGT. This CDR3 contains 17 residues.

Ten or more counts support this clonotype. The rearrangement uses TRBV6-5 and TRBJ1-2; no clear D. The CDR3 loop spans 13 amino acids. V lost 0 bases and J lost 4, with 6 bases in between. The V gene's germline CDR1 is MNHEY and CDR2 SVGAGI. CDR3 in amino acids: CASSYSISYGYTF. Written as DNA, the CDR3 is TGTGCCAGCAGTTACTCGATCTCCTATGGCTACACCTTC.

This clonotype was seen repeatedly, ten times or more. The chain joins TRBV6-1 to TRBJ1-1; D is undetermined. Germline V gene data show CDR1 as MNHNS and CDR2 as SASEGT. V was pared by 6 bases and J by 6 bases, with 8 bases between. The CDR3 length is 11 residues. The chain's CDR3 is CASRLRAEAFF. As DNA, the CDR3 is TGTGCCAGCAGATTAAGGGCTGAAGCTTTCTTT.

This chain connects TRBV18 to TRBJ2-7, with D unclear. The CDR3 is 13 amino acids. Trimming cost V 2 bases and J 4 bases, with 9 bases left between them. Per the germline V gene, CDR1 is KGHSH and CDR2 is LQKENI. CDR3: CASSPDGPYEQYF. CDR3 DNA sequence: TGTGCCAGCTCACCAGACGGGCCATACGAGCAGTACTTC.

This clonotype was recorded at least ten times. The chain links TRBV10-3 to TRBJ2-7; 7 bases fit TRBD1. With V trimmed by 4 bases and J by 4 bases, 7 bases remained unmatched. Looked up from germline, CDR1 is ENHRY and CDR2 is SYGVKD. This CDR3 is 14 amino acids long. The DNA for the CDR3 is TGTGCCATCAGTGGGTCCCAGGGGGAATACGAGCAGTACTTC. This codes for CAISGSQGEYEQYF.

This clonotype was seen ten or more times. The CDR3 DNA is TGCAGTGCTAGAGATCCGCAAGCGCTCTCCTACGAGCAGTACTTC. Residues: CSARDPQALSYEQYF. The J gene is TRBJ2-7, the V gene TRBV20-1, with D uncertain. Germline CDR1 and CDR2: DFQATT and SNEGSKA (reference sequence). Trimming left V 0 bases short and J 0 bases short, with 12 bases between. CDR3 length: 15 residues.

Many counts were recorded for this clonotype. This chain uses TRBV27 with TRBJ2-7; possibly TRBD2 for D (6 bases). Germline V lookup: CDR1 MNHEY, CDR2 SMNVEV (reference sequence). CDR3 length: 15 residues. V was pared by 5 bases and J by 4 bases, with 18 bases between. CDR3 sequence (DNA): TGTGCCAGCAGTCCTGCTGTGGGGGGTTTATACGAGCAGTACTTC. It specifies CASSPAVGGLYEQYF.

At least ten counts were recorded for this clonotype. The chain employs TRBV19 and TRBJ1-5; D perhaps matches TRBD1 (5 bases). The CDR3 runs to 12 residues. The V end was cut by 4 bases, the J end by 5 bases, with 6 bases between. The germline CDR1 and CDR2 sequences are LNHDA and SQIVND (reference sequence). The CDR3 bases are TGTGCCAGTAGTAAGACAGATCAGCCCCAGCATTTT. This codes for CASSKTDQPQHF.

The chain is built from TRBV6-5 and TRBJ2-7; D gene unclear. The CDR3 is 15 amino acids. V gave up 0 bases and J gave up 5 bases, with 14 bases separating them. CDR1 is MNHEY and CDR2 is SVGAGI in the germline V gene. The CDR3 DNA follows: TGTGCCAGCAGTTACTCGGCCGCCCTTGGGGACGAGCAGTACTTC. Its translation is CASSYSAALGDEQYF.

This clonotype has a count of ten or more. This chain links TRBV3-1 with TRBJ1-1; tentatively, D is TRBD1 (6 bases). The CDR3 runs to 14 residues. The V gene's germline CDR1 is LGHDT and CDR2 YNNKEL (reference sequence). The V gene lost 5 bases and the J gene lost 2 bases, with 12 bases spanning the gap. CDR3 sequence reads: CASSLQGSNTEAFF. CDR3 DNA sequence: TGTGCCAGCAGCTTACAGGGAAGCAACACTGAAGCTTTCTTT.

This clonotype was recorded at least ten times. The chain joins TRBV20-1 to TRBJ2-5; TRBD1 agrees at 9 bases. The CDR3 contains 13 residues. The ends lost 6 bases at V and 6 bases at J; junction bases unmatched: 8. Germline V lookup: CDR1 DFQATT, CDR2 SNEGSKA (reference sequence). Here the CDR3 reads CSAPPGQGQTQYF. The CDR3 DNA reads as TGCAGTGCGCCGCCGGGACAGGGTCAGACCCAGTACTTC.

This clonotype has ten or more counts. The gene calls are TRBV7-6 and TRBJ1-5, with 7 bases aligning to TRBD1. This CDR3 has 14 amino acids. Germline values: CDR1 SGHVS, CDR2 FNYEAQ. The V segment lost 5 bases and the J segment 3 bases; nucleotides outside the gene matches: 4. The CDR3 sequence is CASSRRGPNQPQHF. As DNA, the CDR3 is TGTGCCAGCAGCCGTAGGGGGCCCAATCAGCCCCAGCATTTT.

This clonotype has ten or more counts. The chain couples TRBV12-3 or TRBV12-4 to TRBJ1-5; the D gene is possibly TRBD1 (5 bases). V was clipped by 3 bases and J by 5 bases, with 11 bases between them. The CDR3 loop spans 14 amino acids. CDR3 sequence (DNA): TGTGCCAGCAGTTTCGGGCAGGGACATCAGCCCCAGCATTTT. It encodes CASSFGQGHQPQHF.

This clonotype was seen repeatedly, ten times or more. The chain employs TRBV2 and TRBJ1-5, with D possibly matching TRBD1 (5 bases). Germline V gives CDR1 SNHLY, CDR2 FYNNEI. This CDR3 has 14 amino acids. The V end was cut by 5 bases, the J end by 4 bases, with 12 bases between. Here the CDR3 reads CASSLMGENQPQHF. Here the CDR3 DNA reads TGTGCCAGCAGTCTGATGGGGGAAAATCAGCCCCAGCATTTT.

On this clonotype: Being one base from a much bigger clone, this may be a read error. The V gene is TRBV7-2, the J gene TRBJ2-7; 7 nucleotides match TRBD1. Germline assignment: CDR1 SGHTA and CDR2 FQGNSA. The CDR3 loop spans 14 amino acids. CDR3 DNA: TGTGCCTGCAGCCGTATGACAGGGTCAAACGAGCAGTACTTC. This codes for CACSRMTGSNEQYF.

The rearrangement links TRBV25-1 to TRBJ2-7; D is possibly TRBD2 (6 bases). V was shortened by 2 bases and J by 0 bases, with 11 bases between the two germline ends. Germline V CDR1 and CDR2: MGHDK, SYGVNS. CDR3 length equals 15 residues. CDR3 loop: CASSEPRDSSYEQYF. As DNA, the CDR3 is TGTGCCAGCAGTGAACCCCGGGACTCCTCCTACGAGCAGTACTTC.